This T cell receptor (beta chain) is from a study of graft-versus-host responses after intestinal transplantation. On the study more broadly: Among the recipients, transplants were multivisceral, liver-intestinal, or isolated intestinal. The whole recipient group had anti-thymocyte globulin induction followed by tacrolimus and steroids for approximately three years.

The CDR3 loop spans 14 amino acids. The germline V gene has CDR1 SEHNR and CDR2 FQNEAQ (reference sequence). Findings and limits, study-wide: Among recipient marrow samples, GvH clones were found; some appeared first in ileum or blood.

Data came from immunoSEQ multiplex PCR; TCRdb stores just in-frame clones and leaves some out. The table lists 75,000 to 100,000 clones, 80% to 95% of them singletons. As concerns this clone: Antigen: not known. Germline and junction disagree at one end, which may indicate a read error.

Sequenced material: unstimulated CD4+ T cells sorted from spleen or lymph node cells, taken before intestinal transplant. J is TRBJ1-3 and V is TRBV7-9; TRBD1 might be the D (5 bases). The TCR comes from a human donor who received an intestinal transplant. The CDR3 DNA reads TGTGCCAGCAGCTTTCTGGGGACTGGAAACACCACATATTTT. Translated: CASSFLGTGNTTYF.